This T cell receptor beta chain stems from a study of blood T cells in healthy people across ages. Findings of the study overall: Bulk PBMC profiling left naive and antigen-experienced comparisons inconclusive.

This clonotype was seen a handful of times. No antigen is known for it. A second roughly 7 to 12 cycle PCR used barcoded and J-beta primers. TCRdb reprocessed the 5' RACE reads via MiXCR and lists one record per CDR3 protein. This sample yields more than 700,000 distinct CDR3 sequences, of which approximately 55% are seen a single time; 40% to 50% belongs to the top ten. Germline lookup yields CDR1 SGHRS and CDR2 YFSETQ. The CDR3 sequence is 19 residues long. J gave up 2 bases and V 4 bases, and 8 bases lay outside the gene matches. The sample comprised blood. The rearrangement joins TRBV5-1 to TRBJ2-6; 14 nucleotides agree with TRBD2. This sequence originates from a man at least 80 years old in good health. The CDR3 loop is CASSREGLAGGTGANVLTF. CDR3 coding DNA: TGCGCCAGCAGCAGAGAAGGACTAGCGGGAGGTACTGGGGCCAACGTCCTGACTTTC.